This T cell receptor (beta chain) is drawn from a study of spatial heterogeneity in lung cancer. To note about this clonotype: Antigen specificity is unknown.

Findings and limits, study-wide: Intratumoral expanded alpha and beta TCR counts were found to track tumor mutation counts.

The time point: sample taken at primary tumor resection. Approximately 70 TRACERx patients with early, untreated non-small cell lung cancer donated samples. TCRdb passed the 5' RACE reads through MiXCR, listing each CDR3 protein once. The sample includes around 9,300 distinct CDR3 sequences, around 51% of them seen just once. This CDR3 comprises 15 residues. Trimming took off 3 bases at V and 7 bases at J, with 16 bases between the two ends. Germline lookup yields CDR1 KGHSH and CDR2 LQKENI. The chain is built from TRBV18 and TRBJ2-4, with a weak D call TRBD2 (6 bases). The sample was lung tumor tissue, taken at surgery. This sequence was found in a female donor with early-stage non-small cell lung cancer. The CDR3 spells CASSPGLAEGNIQYF. In nucleotides, the CDR3 is TGTGCCAGCTCACCGGGCTTAGCGGAGGGGAACATTCAGTACTTC.